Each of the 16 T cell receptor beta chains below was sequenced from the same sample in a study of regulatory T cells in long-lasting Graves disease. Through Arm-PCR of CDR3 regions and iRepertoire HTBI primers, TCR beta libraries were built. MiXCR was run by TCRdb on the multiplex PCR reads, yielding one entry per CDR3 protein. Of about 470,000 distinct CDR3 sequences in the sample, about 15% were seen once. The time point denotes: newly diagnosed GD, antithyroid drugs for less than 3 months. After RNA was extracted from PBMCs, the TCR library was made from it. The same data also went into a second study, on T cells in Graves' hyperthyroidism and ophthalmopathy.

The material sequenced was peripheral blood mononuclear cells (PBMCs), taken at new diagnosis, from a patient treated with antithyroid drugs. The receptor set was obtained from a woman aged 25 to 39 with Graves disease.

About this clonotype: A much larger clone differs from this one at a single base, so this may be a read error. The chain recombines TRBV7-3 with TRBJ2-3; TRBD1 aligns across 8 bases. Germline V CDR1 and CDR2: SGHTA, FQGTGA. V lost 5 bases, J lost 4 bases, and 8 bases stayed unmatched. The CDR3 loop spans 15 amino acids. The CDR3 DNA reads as TGTGCCAGCAGCCGACAGGGGAGCGACCCAGATACGCAGTATTTT. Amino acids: CASSRQGSDPDTQYF.

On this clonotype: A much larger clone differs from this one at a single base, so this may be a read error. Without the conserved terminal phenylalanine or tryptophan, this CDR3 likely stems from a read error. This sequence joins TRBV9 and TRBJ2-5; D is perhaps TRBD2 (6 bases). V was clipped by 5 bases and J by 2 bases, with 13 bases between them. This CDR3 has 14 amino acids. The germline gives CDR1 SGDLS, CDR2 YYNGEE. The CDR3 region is CASSSSVRQETQYL. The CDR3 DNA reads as TGTGCCAGCAGTTCTAGCGTGAGGCAAGAGACCCAGTACCTC.

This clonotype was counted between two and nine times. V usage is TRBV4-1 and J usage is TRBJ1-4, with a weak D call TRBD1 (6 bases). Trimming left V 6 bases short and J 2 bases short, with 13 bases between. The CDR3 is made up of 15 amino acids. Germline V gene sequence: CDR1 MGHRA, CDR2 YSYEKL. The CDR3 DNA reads TGCGCCAGCAGTTCTCCAGGGGTGACTAATGAAAAACTGTTTTTT. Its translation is CASSSPGVTNEKLFF.

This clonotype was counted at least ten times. The CDR3 DNA sequence: TGTGCCAGCAGCTTATCGGCTCTCACCGGGGAGCTGTTTTTT. Its protein product is CASSLSALTGELFF. J is TRBJ2-2 and V is TRBV11-3; D unresolved. V was pared by 2 bases and J by 4 bases, with 8 bases between. This CDR3 has 14 residues. Germline V lookup: CDR1 SGHNT, CDR2 YENEEA.

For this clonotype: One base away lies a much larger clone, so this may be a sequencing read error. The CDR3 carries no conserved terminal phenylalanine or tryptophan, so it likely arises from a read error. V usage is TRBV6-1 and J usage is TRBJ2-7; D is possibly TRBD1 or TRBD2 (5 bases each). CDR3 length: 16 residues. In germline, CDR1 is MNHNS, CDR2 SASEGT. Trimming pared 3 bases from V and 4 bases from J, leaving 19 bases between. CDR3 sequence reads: CASSERVTGRNYEQYL. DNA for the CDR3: TGTGCCAGCAGTGAGAGGGTGACGGGGCGAAATTACGAGCAGTACCTC.

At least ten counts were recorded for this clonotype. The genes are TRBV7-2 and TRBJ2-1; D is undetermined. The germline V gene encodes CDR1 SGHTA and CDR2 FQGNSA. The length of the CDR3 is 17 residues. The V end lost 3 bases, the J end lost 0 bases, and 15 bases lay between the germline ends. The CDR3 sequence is CASSFRHQWGSYNEQFF. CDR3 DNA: TGTGCCAGCAGCTTTAGACATCAGTGGGGCTCCTACAATGAGCAGTTCTTC.

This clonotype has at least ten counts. CDR3 loop: CASSSRTSSPPGELFF. CDR3 nucleotides: TGTGCCAGCAGCTCAAGGACTAGTTCCCCACCCGGGGAGCTGTTTTTT. The chain employs TRBV11-2 and TRBJ2-2, with 7 bases identical to TRBD2. The length of the CDR3 is 16 residues. The ends lost 4 bases at V and 6 bases at J; junction bases unmatched: 11. Germline V gene data show CDR1 as SGHAT and CDR2 as FQNNGV.

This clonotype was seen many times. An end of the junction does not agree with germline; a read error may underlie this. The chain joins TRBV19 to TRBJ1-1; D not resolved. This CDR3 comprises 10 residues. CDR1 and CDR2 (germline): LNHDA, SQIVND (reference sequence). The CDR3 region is CASRNTEAFF. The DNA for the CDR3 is TGCGCCAGCAGGAACACTGAAGCTTTCTTT.

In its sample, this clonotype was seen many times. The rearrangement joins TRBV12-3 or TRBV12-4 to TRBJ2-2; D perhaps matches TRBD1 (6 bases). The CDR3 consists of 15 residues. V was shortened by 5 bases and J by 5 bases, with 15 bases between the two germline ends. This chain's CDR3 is CASSPRTAPTGELFF. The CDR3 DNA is TGTGCCAGCAGTCCCCGGACAGCCCCGACCGGGGAGCTGTTTTTT.

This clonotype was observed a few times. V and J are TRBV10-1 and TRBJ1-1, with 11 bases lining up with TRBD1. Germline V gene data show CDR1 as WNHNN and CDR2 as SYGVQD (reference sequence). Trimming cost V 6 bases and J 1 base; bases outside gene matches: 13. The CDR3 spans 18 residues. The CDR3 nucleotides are TGCGCCAGCAGCCTAACCCGGACAGGGGGCTCGGGGAACACTGAAGCTTTCTTT. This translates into CASSLTRTGGSGNTEAFF.

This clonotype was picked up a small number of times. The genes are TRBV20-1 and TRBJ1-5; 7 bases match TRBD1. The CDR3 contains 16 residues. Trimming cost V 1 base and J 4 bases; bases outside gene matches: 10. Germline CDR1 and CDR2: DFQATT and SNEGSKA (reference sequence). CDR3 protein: CSARARTTGFNQPQHF. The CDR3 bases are TGCAGTGCTAGAGCCCGGACGACAGGGTTTAATCAGCCCCAGCATTTT.

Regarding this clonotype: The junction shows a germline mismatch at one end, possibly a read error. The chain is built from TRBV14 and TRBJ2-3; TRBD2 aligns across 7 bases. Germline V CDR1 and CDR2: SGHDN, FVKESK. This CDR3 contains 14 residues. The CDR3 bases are TGTGCCAGCAGCCAAGATCTAGCGGACCTAAAAAAACAATTT. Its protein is CASSQDLADLKKQF. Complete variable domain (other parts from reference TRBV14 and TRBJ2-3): EAGVTQFPSHSVIEKGQTVTLRCDPISGHDNLYWYRRVMGKEIKFLLHFVKESKQDESGMPNNRFLAERTGGTYSTLKVQPAELEDSGVYFCASSQDLADLKKQFGPGTRLTVL.

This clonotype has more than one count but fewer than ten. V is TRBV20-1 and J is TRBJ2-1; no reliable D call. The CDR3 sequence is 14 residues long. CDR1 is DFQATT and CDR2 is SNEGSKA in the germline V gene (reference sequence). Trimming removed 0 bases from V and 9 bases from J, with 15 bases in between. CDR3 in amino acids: CSARELKSQFEQFF. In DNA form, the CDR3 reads TGCAGTGCTAGAGAACTTAAGTCGCAGTTTGAGCAGTTCTTC.

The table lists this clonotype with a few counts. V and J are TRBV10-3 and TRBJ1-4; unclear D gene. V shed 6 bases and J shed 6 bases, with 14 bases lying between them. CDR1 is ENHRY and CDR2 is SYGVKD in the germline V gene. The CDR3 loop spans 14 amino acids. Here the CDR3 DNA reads TGTGCCATCAGCCGGACTTTTAGGGATGAAAAACTGTTTTTT. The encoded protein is CAISRTFRDEKLFF.

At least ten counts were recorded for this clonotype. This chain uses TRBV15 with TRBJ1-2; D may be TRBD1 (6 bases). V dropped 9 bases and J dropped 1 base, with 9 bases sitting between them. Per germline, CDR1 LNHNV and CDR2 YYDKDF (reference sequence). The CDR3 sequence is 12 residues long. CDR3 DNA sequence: TGTGCCACTGGGGACAATAACTATGGCTACACCTTC. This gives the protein CATGDNNYGYTF. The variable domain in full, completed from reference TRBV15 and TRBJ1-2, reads DAMVIQNPRYQVTQFGKPVTLSCSQTLNHNVMYWYQQKSSQAPKLLFHYYDKDFNNEADTPDNFQSRRPNTSFCFLDIRSPGLGDTAMYLCATGDNNYGYTFGSGTRLTVV.

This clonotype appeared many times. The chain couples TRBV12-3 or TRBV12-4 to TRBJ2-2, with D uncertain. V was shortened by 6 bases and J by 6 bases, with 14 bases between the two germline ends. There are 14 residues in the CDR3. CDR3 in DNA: TGTGCCAGCAGAGATACTGATAGCTCCGGGGAGCTGTTTTTT. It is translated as CASRDTDSSGELFF.